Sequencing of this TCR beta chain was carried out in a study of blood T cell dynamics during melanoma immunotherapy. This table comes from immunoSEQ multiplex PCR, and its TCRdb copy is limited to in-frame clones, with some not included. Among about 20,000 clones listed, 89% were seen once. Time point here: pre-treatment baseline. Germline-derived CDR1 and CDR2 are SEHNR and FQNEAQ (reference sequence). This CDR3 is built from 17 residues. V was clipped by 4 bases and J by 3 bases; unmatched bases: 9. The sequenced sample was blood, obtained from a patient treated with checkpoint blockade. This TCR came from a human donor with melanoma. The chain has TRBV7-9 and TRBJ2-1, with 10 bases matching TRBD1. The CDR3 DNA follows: TGTGCCAGCAGCTCACGGGACAGGGGCTCCAACTACAATGAGCAGTTCTTC. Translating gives CASSSRDRGSNYNEQFF.